Sequencing of this TCR beta chain was carried out in a study of T-cell reconstitution after alpha-beta-depleted transplantation in children. This clonotype was found many times. Unique molecular identifiers were incorporated during preparation of the TCRbeta library. TCRdb re-derived calls from the PCR reads in MiXCR, one entry per CDR3 protein. The repertoire holds about 310,000 distinct CDR3 sequences, with about a quarter as singletons. Per germline, CDR1 ENHRY and CDR2 SYGVKD. Germline trimming cut 2 bases from V and 3 bases from J; bases unmatched to any gene: 7. The CDR3 spans 15 residues. The sample here was PBMCs, mostly from graft donor cells, taken 180 days after TCRalphabeta/CD19-depleted stem cell transplant. The source of this sequence is a male patient younger than 18 who had a stem cell transplant for acute lymphoblastic leukemia, so the T cells may come from the graft donor. This sequence joins TRBV10-3 and TRBJ2-7; 7 bases line up with TRBD1. CDR3 sequence: CAISEPGGQYYEQYF. In nucleotides, the CDR3 is TGTGCCATCAGTGAGCCAGGGGGACAGTACTACGAGCAGTACTTC.